This entry lists 20 T cell receptor beta chains sequenced from one sample in a study of technical replicates of blood from a few donors. TCRdb keeps only in-frame clones here, not all; method: immunoSEQ multiplex PCR. The sample includes 65,000 to 90,000 clones, more than 85% seen only once; the top ten take approximately 5%. What was sequenced was PBMCs. Receptor source: a human donor in good health. Some clones in this sample may be carry-over from other donors' samples.

This chain connects TRBV4-3 to TRBJ2-3, with D perhaps matching TRBD1 (6 bases). This CDR3 region has 13 residues. Looked up from germline, CDR1 is LGHNA and CDR2 is YSLEER. V was cut by 3 bases and J by 4 bases, with 8 bases left in between. CDR3: CASSQGTPDTQYF. The CDR3 bases are TGCGCCAGCAGCCAGGGGACACCAGATACGCAGTATTTT.

This chain uses TRBV19 with TRBJ2-1; 8 bases are a match to TRBD2. The CDR3 has 16 residues. V lost 4 bases, J lost 4 bases, and 9 bases stayed unmatched. CDR1 is LNHDA, CDR2 SQIVND, per germline (reference sequence). CDR3 DNA sequence: TGTGCCAGTAGTACCACCGGGACTAGAAAGTACAATGAGCAGTTCTTC. It specifies CASSTTGTRKYNEQFF. Using reference TRBV19 and TRBJ2-1 for the parts outside the CDR3, the full variable domain is DGGITQSPKYLFRKEGQNVTLSCEQNLNHDAMYWYRQDPGQGLRLIYYSQIVNDFQKGDIAEGYSVSREKKESFPLTVTSAQKNPTAFYLCASSTTGTRKYNEQFFGPGTRLTVL.

In this sample, this clone turned up once. This chain uses TRBV9 with TRBJ2-3, with 9 positions matching TRBD2. After removal of 4 bases from V and 2 bases from J, the junction contained 17 bases not matched to a gene. The length of the CDR3 is 19 residues. The germline V gene has CDR1 SGDLS and CDR2 YYNGEE. Written as DNA, the CDR3 is TGTGCCAGCAGCCCCAGAGGTGTGGAGCGGGGGGCCCCCACAGATACGCAGTATTTT. Translation: CASSPRGVERGAPTDTQYF.

The chain carries TRBV6-1 and TRBJ1-2, with a tentative D call TRBD1 (5 bases). V was trimmed by 4 bases and J by 2 bases, leaving 14 bases between them. The germline CDR1 and CDR2 sequences are MNHNS and SASEGT. The CDR3 totals 15 residues. Written as DNA, the CDR3 is TGTGCCAGCAGTGCAAGGGGAGGGGCAAACTATGGCTACACCTTC. Protein: CASSARGGANYGYTF.

V is TRBV10-3 and J is TRBJ2-6, with no clear D. CDR3 length equals 15 residues. The V gene lost 4 bases and the J gene lost 2 bases, with 9 bases spanning the gap. Germline V gives CDR1 ENHRY, CDR2 SYGVKD. The CDR3 loop is CAISGQFTGANVLTF. CDR3 nucleotide sequence: TGTGCCATCAGTGGGCAGTTCACTGGGGCCAACGTCCTGACTTTC.

This clone turned up a few times. The chain has TRBV2 and TRBJ2-5; the D is unclear. Looked up from germline, CDR1 is SNHLY and CDR2 is FYNNEI. There are 14 residues in the CDR3. Trimming removed 6 bases from V and 2 bases from J, with 13 bases in between. CDR3 region: CASRLHFSQETQYF. The DNA for the CDR3 is TGTGCCAGCAGGCTTCACTTCTCACAAGAGACCCAGTACTTC.

The chain couples TRBV2 to TRBJ1-1; TRBD1 might be the D (6 bases). The V end was cut by 3 bases, the J end by 4 bases, with 12 bases between. Germline loops: CDR1 SNHLY, CDR2 FYNNEI. CDR3 length: 14 amino acids. The CDR3: CASSDQGPSTEAFF. DNA of the CDR3: TGTGCCAGCAGTGACCAGGGGCCTAGCACTGAAGCTTTCTTT.

V and J are TRBV19 and TRBJ1-5, with D perhaps matching TRBD1 (5 bases). Germline CDR1 LNHDA, CDR2 SQIVND (reference sequence). Trimming removed 4 bases from V and 7 bases from J, with 14 bases in between. This CDR3 is 14 amino acids long. The chain's CDR3 is CASSTGGGGQPQHF. The CDR3 bases are TGTGCCAGTAGTACGGGGGGGGGAGGACAGCCCCAGCATTTT.

The chain uses TRBV7-8 and TRBJ2-3; 7 bases map to TRBD1. V trimming: 0 bases; J trimming: 1 base; junction bases outside the gene matches: 4. The germline V gene encodes CDR1 SGHVS and CDR2 FQNEAQ. The CDR3 totals 16 residues. CDR3 coding DNA: TGTGCCAGCAGCTTAGCGCCAGGGGGAGGCACAGATACGCAGTATTTT. Its protein is CASSLAPGGGTDTQYF.

The chain combines TRBV15 with TRBJ2-1; a weak D match, TRBD2 (6 bases). CDR1 and CDR2 from the germline V gene are LNHNV and YYDKDF (reference sequence). CDR3 length: 15 amino acids. V was cut by 0 bases and J by 1 base, with 7 bases left in between. CDR3 bases: TGTGCCACCAGCAGAGATGGGGGGTCCTACAATGAGCAGTTCTTC. Amino acid sequence: CATSRDGGSYNEQFF.

The J gene is TRBJ2-5, the V gene TRBV5-1; 8 nucleotides match TRBD2. Germline values: CDR1 SGHRS, CDR2 YFSETQ. V trimming: 1 base; J trimming: 5 bases; junction bases outside the gene matches: 7. This CDR3 comprises 15 residues. The CDR3 loop is CASSLTGLAGETQYF. The CDR3 DNA reads as TGCGCCAGCAGCTTGACTGGACTAGCAGGGGAGACCCAGTACTTC.

The chain carries TRBV7-9 and TRBJ1-5; TRBD1 matches 10 bases. The CDR3 consists of 17 residues. J lost 4 bases, V lost 3 bases, and 9 bases had no gene match. Looked up from germline, CDR1 is SEHNR and CDR2 is FQNEAQ (reference sequence). The CDR3 spells CASSFWVGTGENQPQHF. Here the CDR3 DNA reads TGTGCCAGCAGCTTTTGGGTCGGGACAGGGGAAAATCAGCCCCAGCATTTT.

This chain uses TRBV20-1 with TRBJ1-1; D is ambiguous. This CDR3 has 11 residues. The V gene's germline CDR1 is DFQATT and CDR2 SNEGSKA (reference sequence). V lost 6 bases, J lost 4 bases, and 9 bases lay in between. DNA for the CDR3: TGCAGTGCCTCCAGGATCACTGAAGCTTTCTTT. It codes for CSASRITEAFF.

The chain has TRBV7-3 and TRBJ2-7; TRBD2 matches 8 bases. In germline, CDR1 is SGHTA, CDR2 FQGTGA. With 3 bases clipped from V and 2 bases from J, the junction kept 0 bases outside the gene matches. The CDR3 has 13 residues. The CDR3 reads CASSLGLAYEQYF. CDR3 DNA sequence: TGTGCCAGCAGCTTGGGACTAGCCTACGAGCAGTACTTC.

This CDR3 is CASSLSRDRGNEQFF. CDR3 coding DNA: TGTGCCAGCAGCTTATCAAGGGACAGGGGAAATGAGCAGTTCTTC. The chain couples TRBV7-2 to TRBJ2-1, with TRBD1 matching over 10 bases. Germline CDR1 and CDR2: SGHTA and FQGNSA. The CDR3 loop spans 15 amino acids. V lost 2 bases, J lost 7 bases, and 5 bases stayed unmatched.

The chain is built from TRBV6-1 and TRBJ1-6, with 7 bases lining up with TRBD1. The ends lost 7 bases at V and 3 bases at J; junction bases unmatched: 6. The CDR3 consists of 15 residues. The V gene's germline CDR1 is MNHNS and CDR2 SASEGT. CDR3 DNA sequence: TGTGCCAGCAAAGGGACAGTCGACTATAATTCACCCCTCCACTTT. Its protein is CASKGTVDYNSPLHF.

The chain employs TRBV15 and TRBJ2-1; 8 nucleotides align to TRBD2. The V gene end was trimmed by 5 bases and the J gene end by 1 base; junction bases not matched to a gene: 4. CDR3 size: 15 residues. Germline V lookup: CDR1 LNHNV, CDR2 YYDKDF (reference sequence). In DNA, the CDR3 is TGTGCCACCAGCTATAGCGGGACGTCCTACAATGAGCAGTTCTTC. Its translation: CATSYSGTSYNEQFF.

The rearrangement links TRBV7-8 to TRBJ2-7; 8 bases agree with TRBD1. This CDR3 spans 14 amino acids. The J segment lost 2 bases and the V segment lost 5 bases, leaving 5 bases of the junction unmatched. Germline values: CDR1 SGHVS, CDR2 FQNEAQ. CDR3 amino acids: CASSHTDRAYEQYF. CDR3 DNA sequence: TGTGCCAGCAGCCACACGGACAGGGCCTACGAGCAGTACTTC.

The gene calls are TRBV21-1 and TRBJ2-3; TRBD2 is taken as the D call from the table, unchecked against the DNA. TRBV21-1 is a pseudogene. The CDR3 runs 22 residues. This CDR3 is CASSKRGGAATSVLGSTDTQYF. The CDR3 DNA is TGTGCCAGCAGCAAAAGAGGGGGTGCCGCCACTAGCGTATTGGGTAGCACAGATACGCAGTATTTT.

The J gene is TRBJ2-3, the V gene TRBV9; D perhaps matches TRBD2 (7 bases). Germline V gene lookup returns CDR1 SGDLS and CDR2 YYNGEE. CDR3 length: 16 residues. Trimming pared 0 bases from V and 5 bases from J, leaving 16 bases between. The CDR3 bases are TGTGCCAGCAGCGTAGCTCAAGGGGGGAGGGGAGATACGCAGTATTTT. This translates into CASSVAQGGRGDTQYF.